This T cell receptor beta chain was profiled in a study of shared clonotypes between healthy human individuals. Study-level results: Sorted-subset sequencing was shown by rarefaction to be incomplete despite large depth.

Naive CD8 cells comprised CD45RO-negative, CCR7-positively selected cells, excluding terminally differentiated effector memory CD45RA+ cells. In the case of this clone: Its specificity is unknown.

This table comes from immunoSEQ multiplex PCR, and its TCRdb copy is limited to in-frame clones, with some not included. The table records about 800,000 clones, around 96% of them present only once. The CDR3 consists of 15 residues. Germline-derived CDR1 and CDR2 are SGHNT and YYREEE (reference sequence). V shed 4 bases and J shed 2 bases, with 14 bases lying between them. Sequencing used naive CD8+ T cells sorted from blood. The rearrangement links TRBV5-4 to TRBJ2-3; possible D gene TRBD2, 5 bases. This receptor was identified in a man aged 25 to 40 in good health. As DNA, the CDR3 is TGTGCCAGCAGCCCGGTGGACTTCTCCACAGATACGCAGTATTTT. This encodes CASSPVDFSTDTQYF.